This entry describes one T cell receptor (beta chain). The clone's antigen remains unknown. No quality values exist for individual bases; no much larger clone is one base distant. This entry comes from a study of shared clonotypes between healthy human individuals (dated by TCRdb to the early 2020s). Regarding the study in general: The cohort included three men and a couple of women between 18 and 49 years of age. For each donor, CD4 naive and CD4 memory were each run on three plates, CD8 naive on two plates, and CD8 memory on one plate. To estimate repertoire size and how much clonotypes are shared between individuals, the study performed deep sequencing of blood TCR repertoires from about five healthy adults. To increase sequencing depth and limit assay-specific biases, TCR repertoire library preparation and sequencing were carried out by different laboratories using diverse techniques. Between about 0.8 and 9.5 billion PBMCs per donor were obtained by leukapheresis.

TCR CDR3 regions were amplified from genomic DNA by multiplex PCR using the deep immunoSEQ assay. Extracted genomic DNA from each cell subset was distributed evenly across all wells of several immunoSEQ 96-well plates, and each plate was treated as a replicate. For sorted subsets, about 0.2 ug genomic DNA, equal to tens of thousands of T cell genomes, was loaded into each replicate PCR. Purified libraries were quantified with a Qubit 3.0 fluorometer, sized on a Bioanalyzer 2100, and re-quantified with the KAPA Library Quantification kit. Every immunoSEQ 96-well plate was sequenced on a dedicated single-read 150-cycle Illumina NextSeq 550 flow cell. The authors' analysis ran thus. Because the immunoSEQ output held only junctional sequences and lacked quality scores, the filtering could not match the filtering applied to full-length reads. To assign V/J genes and CDR3, sequences were annotated against IMGT germline references using PyIR, a Python wrapper for IgBLAST v1.9. Any read was removed if the V/J assignment was weak (E-value above 1e-6), the CDR3 was missing, or the read contained stop codons, out-of-frame junctions, or ambiguous translated residues. V3J clonotypes were defined as sequences sharing an identical inferred V gene, J gene, and CDR3 amino acid sequence. To compute the percentage overlap between repertoires, the number of shared unique clonotypes was divided by the size of the smaller repertoire. Repertoire richness was assessed with RTK rarefaction, the Chao1 estimator, and Recon v2.1 estimates of unobserved clonotypes. For all TCRbeta clonotypes obtained by the gDNA method from a few donors, generation probabilities were computed with OLGA. The clones in this table, taken by TCRdb from immuneACCESS, are in-frame only. Not every clone is retained; where verified, under half of the shortfall comes from an unresolved V gene, and the cause of the rest is unknown. That table supplies the V and J calls and clone size; D and trimming were determined from the DNA. This sample lists about 990,000 clones; more than 75% were detected once. Of the sample, 0.5% to 0.65% falls within the top ten clones.

The donors were healthy, HIV-negative adults who had no recently reported acute infections or vaccinations. Every donor was a Caucasian adult residing in Nashville, Tennessee, USA. CD4+ T cells were enriched through magnetic negative selection, after which naive cells were positively selected on CD45RA and the remaining negative fraction served as the memory subset. Blood was obtained by leukapheresis, after which PBMCs were separated by Ficoll-Histopaque density gradient centrifugation and cryopreserved in liquid nitrogen vapor phase. Analytical flow cytometry was used to check the purity and quantity of each magnetically sorted T cell population. Each sorted fraction had its genomic DNA isolated and then quantified by UV absorbance on a Nanodrop 2000c. Trimming removed 1 base from V and 7 bases from J, leaving 14 bases between the germline ends. CDR1 and CDR2, per the germline V gene, are SGHVS and FNYEAQ. The CDR3 starts with the cysteine, ends with the phenylalanine, and has 16 residues. The only DNA kept is the CDR3, 48 bases in frame from the first base.

The paper's findings and limits, for the study overall: Sampling was restricted to blood, and TCR repertoires in tissues likely differ from the TCR repertoires found in blood. Incomplete sequencing was indicated by rarefaction of sorted-subset datasets, despite the large sequencing depth. Roughly 5% of naive CD4, 3.5% of naive CD8, around 2.3% of memory CD4, and about 0.4% of memory CD8 clonotypes were shared across several donors. Higher generation probabilities were observed for clonotypes shared by all four sorted-subset donors than for non-shared clonotypes. Pairwise subsampling led to the expectation that sequencing depth would affect the degree of clonotype sharing among donors. The genetic and exposure-history diversity represented was limited by the small number of donors. Naive subsets generally had larger estimated clonotype richness than memory subsets did.

This sequence originates from a man between 18 and 35 years old in good health. Some clones in this sample may be carry-over from other donors' samples. The sequence links TRBV7-6 to TRBJ1-6; the D gene is unclear. The specimen sequenced was memory CD4+ T cells from PBMCs. Explained via the paper, the cell subset or site label denotes: CD45RA-negative fraction. CDR3 region: CASSLGSLSGNSPLHF. The DNA sequence is TGTGCCAGCAGCTTAGGTTCTCTCTCTGGGAATTCACCCCTCCACTTT.